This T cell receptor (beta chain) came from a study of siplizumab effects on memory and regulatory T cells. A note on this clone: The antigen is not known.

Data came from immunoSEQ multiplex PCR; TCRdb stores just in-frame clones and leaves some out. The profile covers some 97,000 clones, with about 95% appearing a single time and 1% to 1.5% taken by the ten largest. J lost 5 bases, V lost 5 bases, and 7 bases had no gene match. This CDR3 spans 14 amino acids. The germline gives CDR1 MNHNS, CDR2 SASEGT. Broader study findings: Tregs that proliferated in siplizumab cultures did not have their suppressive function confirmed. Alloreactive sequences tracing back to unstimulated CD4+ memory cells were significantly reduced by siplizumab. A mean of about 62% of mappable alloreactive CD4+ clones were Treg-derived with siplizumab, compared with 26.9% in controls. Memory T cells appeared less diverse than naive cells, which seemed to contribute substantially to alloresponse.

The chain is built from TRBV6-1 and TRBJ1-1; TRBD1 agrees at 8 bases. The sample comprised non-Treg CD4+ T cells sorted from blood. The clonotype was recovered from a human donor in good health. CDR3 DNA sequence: TGTGCCAGCAGTCCACAGGGACAGGCTACTGAAGCTTTCTTT. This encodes CASSPQGQATEAFF.